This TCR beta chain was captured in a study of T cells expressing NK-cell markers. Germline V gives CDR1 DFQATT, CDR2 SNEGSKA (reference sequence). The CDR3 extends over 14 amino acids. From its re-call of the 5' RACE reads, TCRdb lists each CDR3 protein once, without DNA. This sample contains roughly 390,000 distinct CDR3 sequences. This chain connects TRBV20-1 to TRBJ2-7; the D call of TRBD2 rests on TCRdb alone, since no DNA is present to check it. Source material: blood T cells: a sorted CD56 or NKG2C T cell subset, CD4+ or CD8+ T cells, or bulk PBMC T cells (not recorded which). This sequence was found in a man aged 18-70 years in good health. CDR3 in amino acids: CSAPARWGFGEQYF.